The clone carrying this T cell receptor (beta chain) was seen a few times. Its specificity is unknown. The CDR3 length is 16 residues. Only in-frame clones appear in the TCRdb table, and some are missing; sequencing was by immunoSEQ multiplex PCR. The sample lists 75,000 to 100,000 clones; under 85% were seen once. These data belong to a study of vaccination effects on CD4 cells after COVID-19. Across the whole study: After the second dose, samples were taken at median day 72.

Before sequencing, viral peptide pools were used by the ViraFEST assay to expand antigen-specific CD4+ T cells. Isolation of CD4+ T cells took place after approximately ten days of culture. Each participant was given two doses of one vaccine (BNT162b2 or mRNA-1273). The healthy vaccine recipients, who had no prior SARS-CoV-2 infection, showed negative nucleocapsid antibodies. Cells had half their medium changed to IL-2 medium on days 3 and 7. The source of this sequence is a human donor who received a COVID-19 vaccine. The chain has TRBV21-1 and TRBJ1-1. TRBV21-1 is classified as a pseudogene. The specimen was CD4+ T cells from PBMCs cultured with HCoV-OC43 spike peptides, collected after COVID-19 vaccination. Subset specified: HCoV-OC43 spike overlapping peptide pool stimulation. The CDR3 DNA reads as TGTGCCAGCAGCTGGCGGGGTCGGAAGGGTCACACTGAAGCTTTCTTT. This sequence encodes CASSWRGRKGHTEAFF.